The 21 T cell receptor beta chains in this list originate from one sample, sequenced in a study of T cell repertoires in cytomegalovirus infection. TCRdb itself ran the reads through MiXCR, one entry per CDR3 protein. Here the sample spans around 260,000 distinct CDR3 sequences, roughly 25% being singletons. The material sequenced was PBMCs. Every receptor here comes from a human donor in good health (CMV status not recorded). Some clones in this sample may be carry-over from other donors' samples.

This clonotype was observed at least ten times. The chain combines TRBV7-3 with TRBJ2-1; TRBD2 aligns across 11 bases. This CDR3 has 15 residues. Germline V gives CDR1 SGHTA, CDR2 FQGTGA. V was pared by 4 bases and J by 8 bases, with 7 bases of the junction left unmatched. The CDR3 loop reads CASSSLAGGGDEQFF. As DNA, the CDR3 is TGTGCCAGCAGCTCTCTAGCGGGGGGCGGGGATGAGCAGTTCTTC.

CDR3 nucleotides: TGTGCCATCAGTGACCCCGACAAGAGCTCTGGAAACACCATATATTTT. Amino acids: CAISDPDKSSGNTIYF. The chain combines TRBV10-3 with TRBJ1-3, with D hard to call. This CDR3 comprises 16 residues. Between the trimmed V and J ends, which lost 3 bases and 0 bases, there was a span of 12 bases. Germline V gene sequence: CDR1 ENHRY, CDR2 SYGVKD.

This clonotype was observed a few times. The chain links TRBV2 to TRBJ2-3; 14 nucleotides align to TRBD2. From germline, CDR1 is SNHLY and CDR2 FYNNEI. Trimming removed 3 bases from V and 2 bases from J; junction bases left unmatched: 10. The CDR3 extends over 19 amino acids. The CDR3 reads CASSEMTSGRGSLTDTQYF. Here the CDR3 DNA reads TGTGCCAGCAGTGAGATGACTAGCGGGAGGGGTTCCCTCACAGATACGCAGTATTTT. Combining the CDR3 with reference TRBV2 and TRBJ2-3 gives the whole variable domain EPEVTQTPSHQVTQMGQEVILRCVPISNHLYFYWYRQILGQKVEFLVSFYNNEISEKSEIFDDQFSVERPDGSNFTLKIRSTKLEDSAMYFCASSEMTSGRGSLTDTQYFGPGTRLTVL.

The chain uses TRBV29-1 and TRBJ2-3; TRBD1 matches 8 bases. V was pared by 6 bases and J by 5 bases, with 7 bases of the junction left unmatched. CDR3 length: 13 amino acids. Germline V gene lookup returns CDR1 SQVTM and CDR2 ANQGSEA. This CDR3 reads CSVNRQGIDTQYF. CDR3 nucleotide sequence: TGCAGCGTGAATAGACAGGGGATAGATACGCAGTATTTT.

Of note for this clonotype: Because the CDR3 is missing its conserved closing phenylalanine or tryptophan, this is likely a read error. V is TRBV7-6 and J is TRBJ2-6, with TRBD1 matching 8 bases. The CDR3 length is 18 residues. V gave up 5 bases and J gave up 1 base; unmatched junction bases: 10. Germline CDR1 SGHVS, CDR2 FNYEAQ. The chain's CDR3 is CASSARQGRRSGANVLTS. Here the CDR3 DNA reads TGTGCCAGCAGCGCCCGACAGGGGCGGCGGTCTGGGGCCAACGTCCTGACTTCC.

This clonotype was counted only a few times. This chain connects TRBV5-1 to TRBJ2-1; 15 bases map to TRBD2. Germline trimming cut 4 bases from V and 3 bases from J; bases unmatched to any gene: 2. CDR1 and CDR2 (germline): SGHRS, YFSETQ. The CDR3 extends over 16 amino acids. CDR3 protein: CASSGLAGGNYNEQFF. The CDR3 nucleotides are TGCGCCAGCAGCGGACTAGCGGGGGGGAACTACAATGAGCAGTTCTTC.

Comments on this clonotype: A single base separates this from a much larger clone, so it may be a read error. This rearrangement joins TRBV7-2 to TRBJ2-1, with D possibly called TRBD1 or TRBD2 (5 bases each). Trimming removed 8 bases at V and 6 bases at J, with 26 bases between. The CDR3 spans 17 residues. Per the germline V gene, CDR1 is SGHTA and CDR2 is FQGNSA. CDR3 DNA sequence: TGTGCCAGCGGCGTAAGAGGGGCCACAAACAAGGTCAATGAGCAGTTCTTC. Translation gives CASGVRGATNKVNEQFF.

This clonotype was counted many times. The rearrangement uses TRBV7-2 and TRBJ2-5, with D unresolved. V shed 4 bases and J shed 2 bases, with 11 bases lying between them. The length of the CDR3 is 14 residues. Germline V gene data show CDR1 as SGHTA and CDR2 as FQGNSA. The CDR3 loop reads CASSSTGGQETQYF. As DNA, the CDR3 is TGTGCCAGCAGCTCAACGGGCGGTCAAGAGACCCAGTACTTC.

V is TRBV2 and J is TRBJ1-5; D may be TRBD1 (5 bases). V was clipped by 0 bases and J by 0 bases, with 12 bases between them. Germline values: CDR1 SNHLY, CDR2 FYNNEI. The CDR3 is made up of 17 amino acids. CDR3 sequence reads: CASSEAGQYYSNQPQHF. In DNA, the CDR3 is TGTGCCAGCAGTGAAGCGGGGCAGTATTATAGCAATCAGCCCCAGCATTTT.

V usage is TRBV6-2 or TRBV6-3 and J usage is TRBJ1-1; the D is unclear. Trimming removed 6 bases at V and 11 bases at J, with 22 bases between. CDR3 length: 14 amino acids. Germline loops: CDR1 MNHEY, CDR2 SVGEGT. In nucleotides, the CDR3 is TGTGCCAGCAGGAGCCATGGTCCAGGCCCGGGGGCTTTCTTT. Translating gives CASRSHGPGPGAFF.

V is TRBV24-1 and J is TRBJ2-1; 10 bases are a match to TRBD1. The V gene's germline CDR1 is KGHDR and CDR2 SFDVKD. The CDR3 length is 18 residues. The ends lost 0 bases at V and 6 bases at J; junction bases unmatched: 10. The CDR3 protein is CATSDLTTGTGVRNEQFF. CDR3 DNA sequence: TGTGCCACCAGTGATTTGACGACCGGGACAGGGGTTCGCAATGAGCAGTTCTTC.

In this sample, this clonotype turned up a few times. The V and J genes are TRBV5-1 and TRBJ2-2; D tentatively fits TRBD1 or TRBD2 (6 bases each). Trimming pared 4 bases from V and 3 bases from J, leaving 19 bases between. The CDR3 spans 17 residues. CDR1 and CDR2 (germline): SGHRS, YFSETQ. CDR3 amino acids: CASSPDVRGRDTGELFF. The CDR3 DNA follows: TGCGCCAGCAGCCCGGACGTCCGGGGGCGCGACACCGGGGAGCTGTTTTTT. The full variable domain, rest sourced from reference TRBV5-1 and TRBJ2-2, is KAGVTQTPRYLIKTRGQQVTLSCSPISGHRSVSWYQQTPGQGLQFLFEYFSETQRNKGNFPGRFSGRQFSNSRSEMNVSTLELGDSALYLCASSPDVRGRDTGELFFGEGSRLTVL.

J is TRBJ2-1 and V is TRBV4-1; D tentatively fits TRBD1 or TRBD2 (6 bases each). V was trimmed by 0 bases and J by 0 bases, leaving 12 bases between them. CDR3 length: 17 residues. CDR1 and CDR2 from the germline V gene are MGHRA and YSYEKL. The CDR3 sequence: CASSQDQWGASYNEQFF. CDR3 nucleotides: TGCGCCAGCAGCCAAGATCAATGGGGGGCCTCCTACAATGAGCAGTTCTTC.

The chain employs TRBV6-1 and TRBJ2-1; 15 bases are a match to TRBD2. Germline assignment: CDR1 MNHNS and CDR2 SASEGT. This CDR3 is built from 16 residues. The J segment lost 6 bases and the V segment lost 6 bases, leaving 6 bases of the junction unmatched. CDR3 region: CASRRRGLAGGNEQFF. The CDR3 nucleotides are TGTGCCAGCAGGCGACGGGGACTAGCGGGGGGCAATGAGCAGTTCTTC.

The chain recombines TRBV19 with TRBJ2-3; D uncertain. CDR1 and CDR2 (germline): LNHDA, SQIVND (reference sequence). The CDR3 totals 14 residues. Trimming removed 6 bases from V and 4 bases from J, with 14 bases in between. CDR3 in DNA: TGTGCCAGTAGCTTATCACGGTCTCCAGATACGCAGTATTTT. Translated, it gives CASSLSRSPDTQYF.

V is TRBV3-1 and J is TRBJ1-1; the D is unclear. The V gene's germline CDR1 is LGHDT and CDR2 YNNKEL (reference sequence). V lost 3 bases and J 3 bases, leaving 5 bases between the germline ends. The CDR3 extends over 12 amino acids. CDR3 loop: CASSQVYTEAFF. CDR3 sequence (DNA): TGTGCCAGCAGCCAGGTGTACACTGAAGCTTTCTTT.

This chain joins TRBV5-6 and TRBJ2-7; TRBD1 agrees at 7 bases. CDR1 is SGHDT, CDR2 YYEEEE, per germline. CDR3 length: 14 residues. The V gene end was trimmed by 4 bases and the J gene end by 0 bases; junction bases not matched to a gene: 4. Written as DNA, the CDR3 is TGTGCCAGCAGCACGGACAGGTTCTCCTACGAGCAGTACTTC. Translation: CASSTDRFSYEQYF.

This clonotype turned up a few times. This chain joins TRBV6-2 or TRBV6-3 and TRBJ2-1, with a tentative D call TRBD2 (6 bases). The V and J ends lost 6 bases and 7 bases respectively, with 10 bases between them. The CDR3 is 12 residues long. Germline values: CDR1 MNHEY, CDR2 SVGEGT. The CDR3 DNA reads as TGTGCCAGCAGCGGGAGTAATAATGAGCAGTTCTTC. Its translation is CASSGSNNEQFF.

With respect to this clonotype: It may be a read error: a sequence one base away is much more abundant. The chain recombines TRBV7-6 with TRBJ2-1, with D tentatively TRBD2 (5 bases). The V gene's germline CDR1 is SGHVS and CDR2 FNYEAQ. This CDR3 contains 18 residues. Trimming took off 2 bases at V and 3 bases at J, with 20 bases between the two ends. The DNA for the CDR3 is TGTGCCAGCAGCTTACGTCGCCCTTTGGGAGCGATCTACAATGAGCAGTTCTTC. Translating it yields CASSLRRPLGAIYNEQFF.

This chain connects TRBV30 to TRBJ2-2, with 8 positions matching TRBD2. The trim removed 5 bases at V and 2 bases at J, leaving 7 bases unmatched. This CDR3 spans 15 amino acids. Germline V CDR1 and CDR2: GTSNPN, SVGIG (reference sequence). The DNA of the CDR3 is TGTGCCTGGGGGACCCGGGGGGGCAACACCGGGGAGCTGTTTTTT. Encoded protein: CAWGTRGGNTGELFF.

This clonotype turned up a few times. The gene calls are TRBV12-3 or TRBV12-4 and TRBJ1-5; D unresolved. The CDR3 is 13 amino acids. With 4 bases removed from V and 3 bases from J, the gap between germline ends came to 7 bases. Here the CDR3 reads CASSWGFNQPQHF. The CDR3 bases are TGTGCCAGCAGTTGGGGTTTCAATCAGCCCCAGCATTTT.